These T cell receptor beta chains were read from a single sample in a study of monozygotic twins with inflammatory bowel disease. TCRdb re-called the 5' RACE reads and catalogs CDR3 proteins one per entry, DNA excluded. The repertoire table contains 150,000 to 200,000 distinct CDR3 sequences. Sequences were obtained from blood. These receptor sequences come from a human donor with ulcerative colitis or Crohn's disease, or a healthy co-twin of an affected twin (not recorded which). The CDR3 runs from the conserved cysteine through the conserved F or W. Each record gives: J gene, V gene, CDR3 protein.

TRBJ2-4 | TRBV3-1 | CASSPSRTLAKNMQYF
TRBJ2-1 | TRBV20-1 | CSAGRLAANEQFF
TRBJ1-3 | TRBV4-1 | CASSHPRGGNPGNTIYF
TRBJ2-2 | TRBV3-1 | CASRPNTGELFF
TRBJ2-5 | TRBV18 | CASSPRTVRETQYF
TRBJ2-3 | TRBV7-3 | CASSPLGAASTDTQYF
TRBJ2-1 | TRBV6-5 | CASSYRTYSYNEQFF
TRBJ1-3 | TRBV5-1 | CASSLEGQGGNTIYF
TRBJ2-3 | TRBV6-5 | CASSYFISGRTDTQYF
TRBJ2-1 | TRBV27 | CASSLGESGEQFF
TRBJ2-7 | TRBV7-2 | CASSLKVLAGGMEQYF
TRBJ2-1 | TRBV5-6 | CASSSFLAGGPFDEQFF
TRBJ2-2 | TRBV14 | CASSYGLAGAFGELFF
TRBJ2-7 | TRBV24-1 | CATSISGSVHEQYF
TRBJ2-7 | TRBV5-6 | CASSPSSLYEQYF
TRBJ1-2 | TRBV5-4 | CASSLDSYGYTF
TRBJ2-2 | TRBV15 | CATSLSQNTGELFF
TRBJ1-4 | TRBV5-1 | CASSSLRLGAGGEKLFF
TRBJ2-7 | TRBV29-1 | CSAGGLYEQYF
TRBJ2-3 | TRBV24-1 | CATSDTEKGSGYTQYF
TRBJ2-1 | TRBV18 | CASSPRALAGVGNEQFF
TRBJ2-7 | TRBV7-9 | CASSSPRAYEQYF
TRBJ2-3 | TRBV29-1 | CSVPLGTYTDTQYF
TRBJ2-1 | TRBV27 | CASSLGGRSYNEQFF
TRBJ1-2 | TRBV14 | CASSQAGVGYTF
TRBJ1-1 | TRBV30 | CAWSVTAGTEAFF
TRBJ2-7 | TRBV30 | CAWSLRPPYEQYF
TRBJ1-1 | TRBV7-3 | CASSANRGSEAFF
TRBJ2-7 | TRBV6-1 | CASRARGVARGLYEQYF
TRBJ2-5 | TRBV10-2 | CASSETSGSLGPQYF
TRBJ2-7 | TRBV13 | CASSLDGVEQYF
TRBJ1-6 | TRBV5-1 | CASSFSGVNSPLHF
TRBJ1-1 | TRBV12-3/TRBV12-4 | CASSTLRILNTEAFF
TRBJ1-2 | TRBV4-3 | CASSQDVARVGVGYTF
TRBJ2-5 | TRBV5-1 | CASSRQGTPYQETQYF
TRBJ1-1 | TRBV29-1 | CSVKVGRTEAFF
TRBJ2-5 | TRBV6-6 | CASSYTRIEETQYF
TRBJ2-1 | TRBV7-8 | CASSSSSGSPYNEQFF
TRBJ1-1 | TRBV5-1 | CASSIRQGKNTEAFF
TRBJ1-4 | TRBV18 | CASSPKEGQDNEKLFF
TRBJ2-5 | TRBV5-1 | CASSRADRGQETQYF
TRBJ2-1 | TRBV15 | CATSRDLGSEQFF
TRBJ2-4 | TRBV6-1 | CASSGWDKLAKNIQYF
TRBJ2-1 | TRBV4-2 | CASSQEASGSNYNEQFF
TRBJ2-1 | TRBV3-1 | CASSQFSGTHNEQFF
TRBJ2-1 | TRBV24-1 | CATSVRTSGYNEQFF
TRBJ2-1 | TRBV12-3/TRBV12-4 | CASSPGTALVNEQFF
TRBJ1-2 | TRBV9 | CASSVRDRFNYGYTF
TRBJ2-5 | TRBV29-1 | CSVVPSGKVETQYF
TRBJ2-5 | TRBV5-4 | CASSLIGGETQYF
TRBJ2-1 | TRBV4-1 | CASSPPQYNEQFF
TRBJ2-2 | TRBV11-2 | CASSLIVAEAGGELFF
TRBJ2-5 | TRBV19 | CASSSILAGDLLEPSQETQYF
TRBJ2-7 | TRBV27 | CASSLATGNEQYF
TRBJ2-1 | TRBV7-2 | CASRSRRGTYNEQFF